This T cell receptor (beta chain) is from a study of blood T cell repertoires in COVID-19. Clones were sequenced by immunoSEQ multiplex PCR, and TCRdb holds only the in-frame ones, with some missing. The sample has tens of thousands of clones; 82% are singletons. The CDR3 consists of 15 residues. The V and J ends lost 5 bases and 5 bases, in that order; junction bases with no gene match: 9. Looked up from germline, CDR1 is SGHTA and CDR2 is FQGNSA. The rearrangement links TRBV7-2 to TRBJ2-3; 8 bases agree with TRBD2. The TCR sequence derives from a man aged 55 to 70 with acute or convalescent COVID-19. The sequenced sample was peripheral blood. The chain's CDR3 is CASSLRSGGGDTQYF. Here the CDR3 DNA reads TGTGCCAGCAGCCTCCGAAGCGGGGGCGGAGATACGCAGTATTTT.